This T cell receptor beta chain derives from a study of vaccination effects on CD4 cells after COVID-19. Study details: Post-vaccine draws lagged the second dose by a median of 72 days.

With the ViraFEST assay, the study expanded antigen-specific CD4+ T cells using viral peptide pools, then sequenced them. Culture proceeded for approximately nine days, and CD4+ T cells were then isolated. The vaccine given was either BNT162b2 or mRNA-1273, in two doses. Vaccinated recipients, who were negative for nucleocapsid antibodies, had no history of SARS-CoV-2 infection. A few million PBMC were seeded per well and grown in the presence of around 10 IU/ml IL-2 and around 10 ug/ml peptides. Cultures got half-medium changes with IL-2 on days 3 and 7. The table came from immunoSEQ multiplex PCR; TCRdb's copy has only in-frame clones and leaves some out. The sample holds tens of thousands of clones, about 86% seen once. The junction had 3 bases not matched to a gene; V was cut back by 2 bases and J by 6 bases. The germline V gene encodes CDR1 GTSNPN and CDR2 SVGIG (reference sequence). The CDR3 loop spans 13 amino acids.

This clone appeared a single time. The antigen remains unidentified. The chain uses TRBV30 and TRBJ1-4; 7 bases are shared with TRBD1. The sequence derives from a human donor who received a COVID-19 vaccine. This material consisted of CD4+ T cells from PBMCs cultured with HCoV-229E spike peptides, taken after COVID-19 vaccination. CDR3 in amino acids: CAWSPRGDEKLFF. For the CDR3, the DNA is TGTGCCTGGAGTCCCAGGGGGGATGAAAAACTGTTTTTT. The full variable domain, completed using reference TRBV30 and TRBJ1-4, is SQTIHQWPATLVQPVGSPLSLECTVEGTSNPNLYWYRQAAGRGLQLLFYSVGIGQISSEVPQNLSASRPQDRQFILSSKKLLLSDSGFYLCAWSPRGDEKLFFGSGTQLSVL.